The 15 T cell receptor beta chains given below trace back to one sample, sequenced in a study of blood T cell repertoires in COVID-19 (dated by TCRdb to 2018 to 2021). Library preparation used the immunoSEQ multiplex PCR assay. The source is immuneACCESS, and TCRdb retained only in-frame sequences with V and J called. Part of the clones is not carried over; for the studies checked, unresolved V genes explain less than half of this, and the remainder is unexplained. The sample records about 290,000 clones, about 89% of which are singletons. The top ten clonotypes cover about 0.94% of the sample. The sequencing sample was made of peripheral blood. The receptors were sampled from a woman in her 40s who had recovered from COVID-19.

V is TRBV5-5 and J is TRBJ2-7; 9 nucleotides line up with TRBD2. Unmatched junction bases numbered 6, after V lost 4 bases and J lost 4 bases. The CDR3 runs to 14 residues. The V gene's germline CDR1 is SGHKS and CDR2 YYEKEE (reference sequence). The CDR3 loop reads CASSPGLAEYEQYF. CDR3 DNA sequence: TGTGCCAGCAGCCCGGGACTAGCAGAATACGAGCAGTACTTC.

The chain employs TRBV30 and TRBJ2-7; D not certain. Germline loops: CDR1 GTSNPN, CDR2 SVGIG (reference sequence). The CDR3 has 13 amino acids. The V gene lost 5 bases and the J gene lost 2 bases, with 13 bases spanning the gap. CDR3 in DNA: TGTGCCTGGGGCCCCGGGTCCACCTACGAGCAGTACTTC. It codes for CAWGPGSTYEQYF.

This clone was found many times. This rearrangement joins TRBV7-8 to TRBJ2-7; D might be TRBD2 (5 bases). V lost 1 base and J lost 4, with 11 bases in between. CDR1 is SGHVS, CDR2 FQNEAQ, per germline. The CDR3 is made up of 14 amino acids. As DNA, the CDR3 is TGTGCCAGCAGCTTAGGTGGGGAGCGGTACGAGCAGTACTTC. Protein sequence: CASSLGGERYEQYF.

This sequence joins TRBV11-2 and TRBJ2-3, with 7 bases matching TRBD1. From germline, CDR1 is SGHAT and CDR2 FQNNGV. The CDR3 is 13 residues long. J was trimmed by 4 bases and V by 10 bases; bases with no gene match: 8. In DNA form, the CDR3 reads TGTGCCACCCTGGGACAGTCCCCAGATACGCAGTATTTT. Translating gives CATLGQSPDTQYF.

The chain employs TRBV6-5 and TRBJ2-4; 8 bases align to TRBD1. This CDR3 comprises 13 residues. Germline loops: CDR1 MNHEY, CDR2 SVGAGI. V was pared by 6 bases and J by 11 bases, with 9 bases of the junction left unmatched. CDR3 sequence: CASSPGTGLFQYF. In DNA form, the CDR3 reads TGTGCCAGCAGCCCCGGGACAGGATTATTTCAGTACTTC.

The chain has TRBV6-6 and TRBJ2-2; 11 positions agree with TRBD1. From germline, CDR1 is MNHNY and CDR2 SVGAGI (reference sequence). This CDR3 spans 14 amino acids. J lost 4 bases, V lost 6 bases, and 1 base had no gene match. The CDR3 region is CASSGTGGTGELFF. CDR3 DNA sequence: TGTGCCAGCAGCGGGACAGGGGGCACCGGGGAGCTGTTTTTT.

The chain has TRBV3-1 (or the pseudogene TRBV3-2) and TRBJ1-2; no clear D. CDR1 is LGHDT and CDR2 is YNNKEL in the germline V gene (reference sequence). V dropped 1 base and J dropped 9 bases, with 6 bases sitting between them. The CDR3 has 11 residues. DNA for the CDR3: TGTGCCAGCAGCCAAGTTGGGCGCTACACCTTC. Protein sequence: CASSQVGRYTF.

J is TRBJ2-7 and V is TRBV21-1; TRBD2, as called in the table, went unchecked against the DNA. TRBV21-1 is described as a pseudogene. There are 16 residues in the CDR3. The CDR3, as DNA: TGTGCCAGCAGCACCCCCCCGGGACTTAGGCGCTACGAGCAGTACTTC. As protein: CASSTPPGLRRYEQYF.

The gene calls are TRBV13 and TRBJ2-7, with a tentative D call TRBD1 (6 bases). The CDR3 is 14 amino acids. V lost 6 bases and J 2 bases, leaving 14 bases between the germline ends. Germline values: CDR1 PRHDT, CDR2 FYEKMQ (reference sequence). The chain's CDR3 is CASSTGSPTYEQYF. The CDR3 DNA is TGTGCCAGCAGTACAGGGAGCCCAACCTACGAGCAGTACTTC.

The V gene is TRBV5-1, the J gene TRBJ2-1; no firm D call. The CDR3 covers 11 residues. Looked up from germline, CDR1 is SGHRS and CDR2 is YFSETQ. The germline V and J ends were trimmed by 4 bases and 5 bases, with 4 bases remaining between them. CDR3 bases: TGCGCCAGCAGCCGGGACAATGAGCAGTTCTTC. Protein: CASSRDNEQFF.

The V gene is TRBV15, the J gene TRBJ1-4; 7 bases fit TRBD1. J gave up 0 bases and V 2 bases, and 15 bases lay outside the gene matches. CDR3 length: 20 amino acids. Germline V gene data show CDR1 as LNHNV and CDR2 as YYDKDF (reference sequence). The CDR3 DNA is TGTGCCACCAGCAGAAAATTAAGGGGGACAGTACAGGCAACTAATGAAAAACTGTTTTTT. It encodes CATSRKLRGTVQATNEKLFF.

This sequence joins TRBV28 and TRBJ2-7, with 9 bases aligning to TRBD2. V dropped 4 bases and J dropped 2; count of bases not matched to a gene: 6. Germline CDR1 is MDHEN and CDR2 is SYDVKM. The CDR3 is 15 residues long. CDR3 protein: CASSSLAGGAYEQYF. The CDR3 nucleotides read TGTGCCAGCAGTTCCCTGGCGGGAGGGGCCTACGAGCAGTACTTC.

Here the CDR3 DNA reads TGTGCCAGCAGTTCCCTCCCCGGGGAGCTGTTTTTT. Its protein product is CASSSLPGELFF. The chain uses TRBV2 and TRBJ2-2; D uncertain. The germline V and J ends were trimmed by 5 bases and 6 bases, with 7 bases remaining between them. The CDR3 is 12 residues long. The germline gives CDR1 SNHLY, CDR2 FYNNEI.

This clone has a handful of counts. The chain recombines TRBV6-5 with TRBJ2-3; TRBD2 is a possible D gene (7 bases). The V and J ends lost 7 bases and 4 bases respectively, with 15 bases between them. The germline V gene encodes CDR1 MNHEY and CDR2 SVGAGI. The CDR3 spans 14 residues. The CDR3 reads CASKWRGGPDTQYF. Written as DNA, the CDR3 is TGTGCCAGCAAGTGGAGGGGGGGCCCAGATACGCAGTATTTT.

This clone was counted only a few times. This rearrangement joins TRBV5-1 to TRBJ1-1; TRBD1 is a possible D gene (5 bases). The V gene's germline CDR1 is SGHRS and CDR2 YFSETQ. The CDR3 loop spans 16 amino acids. V was pared by 0 bases and J by 5 bases, with 17 bases between. The chain's CDR3 is CASSLEAVGGNTEAFF. The CDR3 DNA follows: TGCGCCAGCAGCTTGGAGGCCGTTGGGGGGAATACTGAAGCTTTCTTT.